Following are 14 T cell receptor beta chains from one sample sequenced in a study of blood T cell repertoires in COVID-19. The assay was immunoSEQ multiplex PCR, and TCRdb's table has in-frame clones only and misses some. In the table there are 150,000 to 170,000 clones, 70% to 90% of which are singletons. The sequencing sample was made of peripheral blood. These receptors were taken from a man between 60 and 70 years old with COVID-19, enrolled during active disease.

This clone was counted once. The chain couples TRBV7-2 to TRBJ2-7, with 7 positions matching TRBD1. CDR1 is SGHTA, CDR2 FQGNSA, per germline. The V segment lost 5 bases and the J segment 2 bases; nucleotides outside the gene matches: 12. The CDR3 totals 16 residues. This CDR3 reads CASSLGAGGITYEQYF. CDR3 nucleotide sequence: TGTGCCAGCAGCCTAGGGGCAGGGGGTATAACCTACGAGCAGTACTTC.

The chain uses TRBV7-9 and TRBJ1-4; D is unresolved. Germline CDR1 is SEHNR and CDR2 is FQNEAQ (reference sequence). Trimming removed 10 bases at V and 5 bases at J, with 11 bases between. This CDR3 spans 12 amino acids. The CDR3: CATGPGNEKLFF. In DNA form, the CDR3 reads TGTGCCACCGGCCCCGGGAATGAAAAACTGTTTTTT.

The sample holds one count of this clone. This chain connects TRBV19 to TRBJ1-4; D might be TRBD1 (5 bases). Germline assignment: CDR1 LNHDA and CDR2 SQIVND (reference sequence). Trimming cost V 6 bases and J 8 bases, with 19 bases left between them. The CDR3 has 15 amino acids. The CDR3 here is CASRETSGESEKLFF. As DNA, the CDR3 is TGTGCCAGTAGGGAAACCTCGGGGGAAAGCGAAAAACTGTTTTTT.

In nucleotides, the CDR3 is TGCGCCAGCAGCAGCGAGGGGGCGGGCGGGGAGCTGTTTTTT. Encoded protein: CASSSEGAGGELFF. J is TRBJ2-2 and V is TRBV4-1; 7 nucleotides agree with TRBD1. With 5 bases clipped from V and 7 bases from J, the junction kept 7 bases outside the gene matches. Germline CDR1 reads MGHRA; CDR2 reads YSYEKL. The CDR3 covers 14 residues.

A single count supports this clone. The chain has TRBV6-5 and TRBJ1-1; D unresolved. The V gene's germline CDR1 is MNHEY and CDR2 SVGAGI. The CDR3 contains 13 residues. V was cut by 6 bases and J by 0 bases, with 8 bases left in between. CDR3 nucleotides: TGTGCCAGCAGCCAGGAAATGAACACTGAAGCTTTCTTT. This translates into CASSQEMNTEAFF.

This clone came up a few times. The chain employs TRBV5-5 and TRBJ1-4, with TRBD1 matching 8 bases. The CDR3 totals 16 residues. Germline-derived CDR1 and CDR2 are SGHKS and YYEKEE (reference sequence). The J segment lost 3 bases and the V segment lost 4 bases, leaving 8 bases of the junction unmatched. The DNA of the CDR3 is TGTGCCAGCAGCACCGGACAGGGTGCATCTAATGAAAAACTGTTTTTT. Amino acids: CASSTGQGASNEKLFF.

A remark on this clone: One junction end does not reproduce the germline sequence, and a read error may be involved. The chain links TRBV7-7 to TRBJ2-2; 11 nucleotides line up with TRBD1. CDR1 is SSHAT, CDR2 FNYEAQ, per germline (reference sequence). This CDR3 is built from 17 residues. The CDR3: CASRPRGGQGDTGELFF. The CDR3 nucleotides are TGTGCTAGCAGGCCGCGAGGGGGACAGGGGGACACCGGGGAGCTGTTTTTT. Full variable domain (missing parts from reference TRBV7-7 and TRBJ2-2): GAGVSQSPRYKVTKRGQDVTLRCDPISSHATLYWYQQALGQGPEFLTYFNYEAQPDKSGLPSDRFSAERPEGSISTLTIQRTEQRDSAMYRCASRPRGGQGDTGELFFGEGSRLTVL.

The genes are TRBV6-4 and TRBJ1-6, with D maybe TRBD1 (6 bases). The germline V gene encodes CDR1 MRHNA and CDR2 SNTAGT. CDR3 size: 14 residues. Deletions cut 6 bases from V and 5 bases from J, with 11 bases between. The CDR3 nucleotides read TGTGCCAGCAGGGAACAGGGCGATAATTCACCCCTCCACTTT. It encodes CASREQGDNSPLHF.

This rearrangement joins TRBV7-9 to TRBJ1-1; weak D call: TRBD1 (6 bases). CDR1 is SEHNR and CDR2 is FQNEAQ in the germline V gene (reference sequence). Trimming removed 4 bases from V and 8 bases from J, with 14 bases in between. The CDR3 consists of 13 residues. CDR3 protein: CASSSPPGTEAFF. For the CDR3, the DNA is TGTGCCAGCAGCTCCCCACCCGGGACAGAAGCTTTCTTT.

The CDR3 loop is CASTRQGFDYGYTF. CDR3 in DNA: TGTGCCAGCACCCGACAGGGTTTTGACTATGGCTACACCTTC. The chain uses TRBV7-2 and TRBJ1-2, with 7 bases identical to TRBD1. Germline V CDR1 and CDR2: SGHTA, FQGNSA. The junction had 8 bases not matched to a gene; V was cut back by 7 bases and J by 3 bases. This CDR3 comprises 14 residues.

The V call is TRBV3-1 (or the pseudogene TRBV3-2), the J call TRBJ2-5; TRBD2 agrees at 10 bases. This CDR3 comprises 15 residues. Germline trimming cut 4 bases from V and 0 bases from J; bases unmatched to any gene: 2. From germline, CDR1 is LGHDT and CDR2 YNNKEL (reference sequence). DNA for the CDR3: TGTGCCAGCAGCCCTAGCGGGGGAGACCAAGAGACCCAGTACTTC. It is translated as CASSPSGGDQETQYF.

This sequence joins TRBV4-1 and TRBJ1-3, with 10 positions matching TRBD1. V lost 3 bases and J lost 0; bases outside the gene matches: 17. The CDR3 spans 21 residues. The germline V gene encodes CDR1 MGHRA and CDR2 YSYEKL. The CDR3 bases are TGCGCCAGCAGCCAGTTGGGGACAGGGGTCCGGCCGCACAACTCTGGAAACACCATATATTTT. It is translated as CASSQLGTGVRPHNSGNTIYF.

The gene calls are TRBV7-9 and TRBJ1-6; 8 nucleotides line up with TRBD1. This CDR3 is built from 15 residues. The germline gives CDR1 SEHNR, CDR2 FQNEAQ (reference sequence). The trim removed 1 base at V and 6 bases at J, leaving 2 bases unmatched. CDR3 residues: CASSLEGTGNSPLHF. The CDR3 nucleotides read TGTGCCAGCAGCTTAGAGGGGACAGGTAATTCACCCCTCCACTTT.

V and J are TRBV6-1 and TRBJ1-1; perhaps TRBD1 as D (5 bases). The CDR3 totals 16 residues. The V end lost 2 bases, the J end lost 1 base, and 14 bases lay between the germline ends. CDR1 and CDR2 from the germline V gene are MNHNS and SASEGT. CDR3 loop: CASSEPGDLGNTEAFF. The DNA of the CDR3 is TGTGCCAGCAGTGAACCGGGGGACCTAGGGAACACTGAAGCTTTCTTT.